The entry below gives a single TCR beta chain sequence along with its context. This clone was seen more than once but under ten times. Its antigen is still unknown. Per-base qualities were not stored, and no clone one base away is much larger. Library preparation used the immunoSEQ multiplex PCR assay. The multiplex PCR relied on a mix of 60 forward primers for TCR Vbeta segments and 13 reverse primers for TCR Jbeta segments. A multiplex PCR assay on genomic DNA amplified the CDR3 region of rearranged TCR beta genes. The amplified TCR beta libraries were sequenced on the Illumina HiSeq System as 87-base-pair reads. Per the authors' processing: A later analysis counted approximately 84 million unique TCR beta chains across the 690 or so repertoires, and roughly 10 million of these chains were shared by at least two donors. Raw reads were error-corrected and collapsed into unique sequences with a nearest-neighbor algorithm that merged closely related sequences to remove PCR and sequencing errors. Alignment of CDR3 sequences to IMGT reference sequences was used to assign V, D and J gene segments. For a sequence to be retained, a match of at least six nucleotides to both a V gene segment and a J gene segment was required. A rearrangement was called productive if the CDR3 had no stop codons and remained in frame with V and J, and every other rearrangement was called non-productive. CDR3 was defined by IMGT convention, running from the second conserved V-encoded cysteine to the conserved J-encoded phenylalanine. The earlier analysis of 587 of the donors excluded sequences that lacked an unambiguous match to a single V gene segment. In an earlier analysis of 500 to 750 of the donors, V segments were called functional above 56.7% productive rearrangements and were called segregating when the between-donor standard deviation exceeded 5%. To diagnose cytomegalovirus status from the catalog of TCR beta chain sequences, a statistical classification framework was built. In a later analysis, TCR nucleotide sequences were compared against IMGT/GENE-DB human TR gene sequences so that V and J genes could be assigned. A later analysis assigned CDR3 sequences and most-parsimonious VDJ recombination scenarios with the TCRdist pipeline. A later analysis defined each TCR beta chain by its CDR3 amino acid sequence plus V-gene family, and excluded reads lacking a unique V-gene family. As a way to deal with suspected cross-contamination and a sequencing artifact, a later analysis dropped 450 to 600 nucleotide sequences that were highly shared and had low generation probability. In a later analysis, a clonal expansion index for each public chain was calculated from normalized within-repertoire ranks of inferred template counts. In a later analysis, generation probabilities were computed using a VDJ recombination model fitted to out-of-frame rearrangements, and the results were checked against IGoR. Hypergeometric tests were used in a later analysis to score TCR-TCR, TCR-HLA and TCR-CMV co-occurrence, with a repertoire-size bias correction applied to the TCR pairs. A later analysis estimated false discovery rates by permuting HLA or CMV assignments 20 times. In a later analysis, co-occurring TCRs were grouped using DBSCAN, and TCRdist sequence similarity was added for clustering within HLA-allele-positive subsets. Co-occurrence clustering excluded repertoires with fewer than 30,000 or more than 120,000 public chains, plus five with anomalous nucleotide sharing. TCRdb holds this immuneACCESS table with in-frame rearrangements only. Some clones are missing; in checked studies, unresolved V genes explain under half, and the rest has no known cause. The DNA was the basis for D and trimming; V, J and clone size are from that table. Here the sample has some 140,000 clones; about 76% occur a single time. Over 3% of the sample is in the top ten clones.

The entry originates in a study of cytomegalovirus exposure and HLA in healthy donors (dated by TCRdb to 2016 to 2017). For context, the study as a whole: An earlier analysis of 587 of the donors reported approximately 280 Gb of sequence data and around 100 million unique TCR beta sequences obtained from about 180 million T cells. Approximately 310 gigabases of sequencing data and around 85 million unique TCR sequences made up an early release that covered 500 to 650 HLA-typed donors. Of the roughly 420 genotyped donors, roughly 76% were placed in the genetic ancestry cluster associated with self-reported Caucasian donors. The aim of the study was to test whether cataloging public T cell receptors could identify signatures of past pathogen exposure. Using immunosequencing, the study profiled T cell repertoires from 666 subjects and related those repertoires to cytomegalovirus serostatus. Along with the roughly 670-subject first cohort, a separate validation cohort of approximately 110 different subjects was used. The study combined high-throughput TCR immunosequencing, statistical association of individual TCRs with disease status, and machine learning to predict cytomegalovirus infection status. To study patterns of TCR occurrence, a later analysis re-analyzed previously published TCR beta repertoires from around 670 donors and added high-resolution HLA genotyping. The later analysis used no new phenotypic data to find candidate immune exposures, relying instead on TCR beta sequences and their occurrence across donors. An earlier analysis of approximately 500 of the donors applied high-throughput TCR beta sequencing to assess whether each TCR beta V gene segment acted as functional or pseudogenic. Donor age, sex, ethnicity and CMV serostatus were collected together with the repertoire data. A later genetic analysis took genome-wide SNP genotypes for about 55% of the 666 donors and used that subset as a discovery cohort. Every repertoire in the discovery cohort had been generated on one and the same sequencing platform. Class I and class II HLA loci were covered by the typing at four-digit resolution. The number of donors typed differed by locus, with roughly 629-640 for A, B, C, DRB1 and DQB1, 522 for DQA1, approximately 580 for DPA1, and some 440 for DPB1. A handful of DR-DQ haplotypes were treated as single units for association and clustering because of strong linkage in the cohort. On average, 235,054 unique TCR beta nucleotide sequences were sequenced per donor among fewer than 500 genotyped donors of the cohort, with around 19% of those sequences being non-productive. Results and caveats for the whole study, not just this receptor: CMV serostatus was the only immune exposure information available for the cohort. According to a later genetic analysis, donors in an Asian-associated ancestry cluster had fewer N-insertions in productive TCRs than the approximately 670-donor mean. In the study, 164 TCR beta chains were listed as associated with cytomegalovirus. A later analysis found that TCR association rates varied across HLA loci, with DRB1 alleles showing the most associated TCRs and HLA-C alleles the fewest. Across donors, most TCR sequences were observed very rarely, whereas some public TCRs were present in many individuals. A few of the identified cytomegalovirus-associated TCR beta chains were confirmed in vitro to be specific for cytomegalovirus antigens. Because the 87-base-pair reads could not distinguish some IMGT-functional V segments, including TRBV6-2 and TRBV6-3, those segments were excluded. Linkage disequilibrium might explain the correlated functional status among segregating V segments, but an unknown experimental factor could not be ruled out. The earlier analysis of about 600 of the donors excluded over 15 rarely observed V segments, including chromosome 9 orphons, because counts were too low. In both the original and validation cohorts, the classifier was reported to diagnose cytomegalovirus status with high specificity and sensitivity. Because HLA typing was missing for some donors at each locus, association tests included only the typed subset. In a later analysis, several top co-occurrence clusters were reported to appear linked to parvovirus B19, influenza, CMV and Epstein-Barr virus. Most CMV-associated TCR beta chains appeared to be HLA-restricted in a later analysis, and the HLA associations seemed to be driven largely by CMV exposure. V-gene and J-gene trimming of TCR beta chains was associated with a missense DCLRE1C variant in a later genetic analysis, and the association was replicated in an independent cohort. A further reported finding was that TCR beta sequences accurately predicted the HLA-A and HLA-B alleles for most subjects in the first cohort. Sequencing depth was assumed to be roughly uniform across donors in the presence/absence analyses, though that assumption may not hold. Only TCR beta chains were sequenced in this cohort, and the absence of alpha or paired-chain data limited detectable features. Broadly in line with IMGT annotations, most TCR beta V segments showed up in productive rearrangements about 87% or about 30% of the time in an earlier analysis of about 500 of the donors. A later analysis found that HLA-associated TCR beta chains were more clonally expanded and had lower generation probabilities than equally common non-associated chains. A group of highly shared sequence variants was considered likely to be a technical artifact of the sequencing pipeline. The authors suggested that the approach could potentially be generalized to other disease states and immunological phenotypes. When HLA alleles, especially DR and DQ, strongly co-occurred, TCR associations were difficult to assign to individual alleles. In a later analysis, around 17,000 TCR beta sequences were associated with specific HLA alleles at a false discovery rate of 0.05.

CDR1 and CDR2, per the germline V gene, are SGHTA and FQGNSA. V is pared back by 2 bases and J by 6 bases, with 14 bases lying between the germline termini. The CDR3 numbers 16 residues from cysteine through phenylalanine. The CDR3 DNA has 48 bases and is translated from base 1. The cohort was made up of about 610 healthy bone marrow donors. All cohort members were sampled while nominally healthy, although unrecorded immune exposures were likely present. The donor tested CMV seronegative and was one of the 352 seronegative cohort members. Every donor gave a peripheral blood sample, and the peripheral blood mononuclear cells from that sample were used for TCR beta sequencing. The Qiagen DNeasy Blood Extraction Kit was used to extract genomic DNA from the blood cell samples.

The sequence derives from a female donor in good health and CMV-seronegative. Material for sequencing was PBMCs. This chain is built from TRBV7-2 and TRBJ1-6, with the D gene not clear enough to name. The CDR3: CASSLPRGPGNSPLHF. The DNA sequence reads TGTGCCAGCAGCTTACCCAGAGGGCCCGGTAATTCACCCCTCCACTTT.